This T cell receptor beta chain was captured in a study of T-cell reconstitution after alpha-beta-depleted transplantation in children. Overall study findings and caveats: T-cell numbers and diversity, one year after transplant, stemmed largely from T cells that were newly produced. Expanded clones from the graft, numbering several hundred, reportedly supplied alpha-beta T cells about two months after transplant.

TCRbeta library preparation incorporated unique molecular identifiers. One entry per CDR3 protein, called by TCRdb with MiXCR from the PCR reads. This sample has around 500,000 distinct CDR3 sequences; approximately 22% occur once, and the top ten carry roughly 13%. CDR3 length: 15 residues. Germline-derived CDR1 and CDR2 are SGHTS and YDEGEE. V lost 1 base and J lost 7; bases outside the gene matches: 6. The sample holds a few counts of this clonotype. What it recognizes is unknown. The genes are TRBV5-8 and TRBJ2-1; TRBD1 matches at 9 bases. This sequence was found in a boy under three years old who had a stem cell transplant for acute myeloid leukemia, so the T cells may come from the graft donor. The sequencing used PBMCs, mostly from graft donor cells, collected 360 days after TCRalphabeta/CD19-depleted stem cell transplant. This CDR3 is CASSLLPQGANEQFF. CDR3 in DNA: TGTGCCAGCAGCTTGCTCCCACAGGGGGCGAATGAGCAGTTCTTC.